This section outlines one T cell receptor beta chain sequence together with its context. Germline lookup yields CDR1 MDHEN and CDR2 SYDVKM. The CDR3 spans 18 residues. V was pared by 1 base and J by 5 bases, with 18 bases between. Sequencing was performed with immunoSEQ multiplex PCR; in TCRdb, only in-frame clones are kept and a portion is missing. Of about 110,000 clones listed, around 90% are singletons. This record belongs to a study of T cell responses to AZD1222 COVID-19 vaccine. The chain joins TRBV28 to TRBJ1-6; D not certain. The starting material was peripheral blood, obtained on day 0 of AZD1222 vaccination. This receptor was identified in an adult in good health. CDR3 nucleotide sequence: TGTGCCAGCAGTTTATTCCCGGCCGACAACCCTAATAATTCACCCCTCCACTTT. Its translation is CASSLFPADNPNNSPLHF.